The 24 T cell receptor beta chains below come from one sample, sequenced in a study of OX40 agonist ivuxolimab in advanced cancers. Method: immunoSEQ multiplex PCR; TCRdb's copy keeps in-frame clones and lacks some. The sample lists fewer than 20,000 clones; around 81% were seen once. The sample here was CD4+ or CD8+ T cells sorted from blood, taken in a trial of the OX40 agonist ivuxolimab. Receptors originate from an adult with an advanced solid tumor such as melanoma, head and neck, liver or kidney cancer.

V usage is TRBV11-3 and J usage is TRBJ2-3, with 9 nucleotides matching TRBD2. This CDR3 is built from 16 residues. The ends lost 4 bases at V and 2 bases at J; junction bases unmatched: 7. In germline, CDR1 is SGHNT, CDR2 YENEEA. CDR3 coding DNA: TGTGCCAGCAGCTCAGCGGGCGGGGGGGCCACAGATACGCAGTATTTT. Its protein is CASSSAGGGATDTQYF.

CDR3 in amino acids: CASSTSWGGYEQYF. CDR3 DNA sequence: TGTGCCAGCAGCACTTCTTGGGGAGGCTACGAGCAGTACTTC. This rearrangement joins TRBV11-2 to TRBJ2-7, with a weak D call TRBD2 (6 bases). Trimming pared 5 bases from V and 3 bases from J, leaving 14 bases between. CDR1 and CDR2 (germline): SGHAT, FQNNGV. The CDR3 is 14 amino acids.

V usage is TRBV28 and J usage is TRBJ2-2; D perhaps matches TRBD1 (5 bases). CDR1 is MDHEN and CDR2 is SYDVKM in the germline V gene. The germline V and J ends were trimmed by 2 bases and 4 bases, with 8 bases remaining between them. The CDR3 contains 14 residues. DNA of the CDR3: TGTGCCAGCAGTTTACGTGGGGCCACCGGGGAGCTGTTTTTT. Translating it yields CASSLRGATGELFF.

This chain uses TRBV7-3 with TRBJ2-5; D possibly matches TRBD1 or TRBD2 (5 bases each). The CDR3 is 13 amino acids. Germline V gives CDR1 SGHTA, CDR2 FQGTGA. The V end was cut by 5 bases, the J end by 2 bases, with 9 bases between. This CDR3 is CASSGTAQETQYF. Here the CDR3 DNA reads TGTGCCAGCAGCGGGACGGCACAAGAGACCCAGTACTTC.

The chain couples TRBV4-2 to TRBJ2-3; 8 bases map to TRBD2. Germline CDR1 reads LGHNA; CDR2 reads YNFKEQ. Losses at the gene ends were 2 bases for V and 5 bases for J; bases not matched to a gene: 6. This CDR3 contains 15 residues. The CDR3 DNA reads TGTGCCAGCAGCCAAATGGCGGGGGGATTAGATACGCAGTATTTT. This translates into CASSQMAGGLDTQYF.

The chain couples TRBV9 to TRBJ1-3; D unresolved. CDR1 and CDR2 from the germline V gene are SGDLS and YYNGEE. Trimming left V 0 bases short and J 4 bases short, with 11 bases between. The CDR3 is 15 residues long. CDR3 bases: TGTGCCAGCAGCGTAGGTAGCCTTCGGGGAAACACCATATATTTT. Its translation is CASSVGSLRGNTIYF. The whole variable domain, filled in from reference TRBV9 and TRBJ1-3, reads DSGVTQTPKHLITATGQRVTLRCSPRSGDLSVYWYQQSLDQGLQFLIQYYNGEERAKGNILERFSAQQFPDLHSELNLSSLELGDSALYFCASSVGSLRGNTIYFGEGSWLTVV.

This chain uses TRBV5-6 with TRBJ2-6; D possibly matches TRBD1 or TRBD2 (5 bases each). CDR3 size: 17 residues. The germline gives CDR1 SGHDT, CDR2 YYEEEE. With 4 bases removed from V and 1 base from J, the gap between germline ends came to 15 bases. Written as DNA, the CDR3 is TGTGCCAGCAGCGACGGGACGATTTGGTCTGGGGCCAACGTCCTGACTTTC. Protein sequence: CASSDGTIWSGANVLTF.

This sequence joins TRBV6-6 and TRBJ2-7; D is unclear. Deletions cut 2 bases from V and 6 bases from J, with 5 bases between. The germline V gene encodes CDR1 MNHNY and CDR2 SVGAGI (reference sequence). The CDR3 extends over 11 amino acids. The CDR3 is CASSYRSEQYF. The CDR3, as DNA: TGTGCCAGCAGTTACAGGAGCGAGCAGTACTTC.

The chain couples TRBV28 to TRBJ1-1; no reliable D call. The germline V and J ends were trimmed by 1 base and 0 bases, with 9 bases remaining between them. Germline V gene sequence: CDR1 MDHEN, CDR2 SYDVKM. This CDR3 spans 15 amino acids. The CDR3 DNA is TGTGCCAGCAGTTTATTGGCAGCCCTGAACACTGAAGCTTTCTTT. It is translated as CASSLLAALNTEAFF.

The DNA for the CDR3 is TGTGCCTGGAGTGTCACCCCCACAAGCGCAGATACGCAGTATTTT. Translation: CAWSVTPTSADTQYF. The chain links TRBV30 to TRBJ2-3, with D unresolved. The CDR3 totals 15 residues. Between the trimmed V and J ends, which lost 0 bases and 4 bases, there was a span of 14 bases. Germline V gene data show CDR1 as GTSNPN and CDR2 as SVGIG (reference sequence).

This chain uses TRBV6-6 with TRBJ2-7; D possibly corresponds to TRBD1 (5 bases). Germline values: CDR1 MNHNY, CDR2 SVGAGI (reference sequence). The CDR3 contains 14 residues. V lost 6 bases and J lost 0, with 12 bases in between. CDR3 sequence (DNA): TGTGCCAGCAGCCCATTAAGGGGCTCCTACGAGCAGTACTTC. As protein: CASSPLRGSYEQYF.

CDR3: CAWLAGGTDTQYF. As DNA, the CDR3 is TGTGCCTGGCTAGCGGGGGGCACAGATACGCAGTATTTT. The chain has TRBV30 and TRBJ2-3, with 10 bases lining up with TRBD2. V was clipped by 5 bases and J by 1 base; unmatched bases: 0. Germline V lookup: CDR1 GTSNPN, CDR2 SVGIG (reference sequence). The CDR3 extends over 13 amino acids.

Turning to this clone: One end of the junction fails to match germline, which may point to a read error. The chain is built from TRBV5-4 and TRBJ2-3; TRBD2 is a possible D gene (6 bases). Per the germline V gene, CDR1 is SGHNT and CDR2 is YYREEE (reference sequence). This CDR3 is 15 amino acids long. CDR3 amino acids: CATSEWGEPTDTQYF. For the CDR3, the DNA is TGTGCCACCAGCGAGTGGGGGGAACCCACAGATACGCAGTATTTT.

This clone is medium-sized in the sample. J is TRBJ1-1 and V is TRBV14; 7 bases agree with TRBD1. Trimming cost V 1 base and J 5 bases; bases outside gene matches: 4. There are 14 residues in the CDR3. The germline V gene has CDR1 SGHDN and CDR2 FVKESK. The DNA of the CDR3 is TGTGCCAGCAGCCAAGCCATCAGGGGGACTGAAGCTTTCTTT. This encodes CASSQAIRGTEAFF.

The V gene is TRBV4-1, the J gene TRBJ2-2, with 10 bases aligning to TRBD2. This CDR3 is built from 16 residues. With V trimmed by 6 bases and J by 6 bases, 10 bases remained unmatched. The germline gives CDR1 MGHRA, CDR2 YSYEKL. For the CDR3, the DNA is TGCGCCAGCAGTTATAGTTCTAGCGGGGGTTCCGGGGAGCTGTTTTTT. Translated, it gives CASSYSSSGGSGELFF.

This chain joins TRBV5-4 and TRBJ2-1; 10 positions agree with TRBD1. The CDR3 loop spans 15 amino acids. From germline, CDR1 is SGHNT and CDR2 YYREEE (reference sequence). V shed 4 bases and J 9 bases; nucleotides not matched to a gene: 10. CDR3 in amino acids: CASSAPGTGVPEQFF. DNA for the CDR3: TGTGCCAGCAGCGCCCCCGGGACAGGGGTTCCTGAGCAGTTCTTC.

The gene calls are TRBV30 and TRBJ2-7, with D perhaps matching TRBD1 or TRBD2 (6 bases each). V was pared by 0 bases and J by 4 bases, with 19 bases between. This CDR3 is 16 amino acids long. CDR1 GTSNPN and CDR2 SVGIG come from the germline V gene (reference sequence). This CDR3 is CAWSVVGGQVGYEQYF. The CDR3 DNA reads as TGTGCCTGGAGTGTAGTCGGGGGACAAGTAGGATACGAGCAGTACTTC.

The rearrangement joins TRBV28 to TRBJ1-1; D is uncertain. V was trimmed by 4 bases and J by 10 bases, leaving 10 bases between them. Germline V gene lookup returns CDR1 MDHEN and CDR2 SYDVKM. CDR3 length: 11 residues. CDR3 residues: CASSWDNGAFF. Here the CDR3 DNA reads TGTGCCAGCAGTTGGGATAATGGAGCTTTCTTT.

V gene TRBV28 combines with J gene TRBJ1-2, with 8 bases identical to TRBD1. Germline lookup yields CDR1 MDHEN and CDR2 SYDVKM. This CDR3 spans 13 amino acids. After removal of 5 bases from V and 8 bases from J, the junction contained 7 bases not matched to a gene. CDR3 DNA: TGTGCCAGCAGTATTGGCAGGGGGCAGGGCTACACCTTC. Translation gives CASSIGRGQGYTF.

The J gene is TRBJ2-7, the V gene TRBV4-2, with 10 positions matching TRBD2. With V trimmed by 1 base and J by 4 bases, 7 bases remained unmatched. Germline V CDR1 and CDR2: LGHNA, YNFKEQ. The CDR3 has 16 residues. CDR3 protein: CASSQASAGGRYEQYF. CDR3 sequence (DNA): TGTGCCAGCAGCCAAGCTTCAGCGGGGGGGCGATACGAGCAGTACTTC.

The chain combines TRBV4-1 with TRBJ1-1; D gene uncertain. Deletions cut 4 bases from V and 0 bases from J, with 9 bases between. The CDR3 covers 14 residues. Germline-derived CDR1 and CDR2 are MGHRA and YSYEKL. The CDR3 DNA reads TGCGCCAGCAGCCTGGACGTCTTGAACACTGAAGCTTTCTTT. Translating it yields CASSLDVLNTEAFF.

This clone was recorded a few times. The chain uses TRBV4-1 and TRBJ2-1; 13 bases are a match to TRBD2. The CDR3 extends over 17 amino acids. The ends lost 2 bases at V and 8 bases at J; junction bases unmatched: 9. Germline V gene sequence: CDR1 MGHRA, CDR2 YSYEKL. DNA for the CDR3: TGCGCCAGCAGCCAACTGACTAGCGGGGGGCCCTTGGATGAGCAGTTCTTC. It yields the protein CASSQLTSGGPLDEQFF.

The CDR3 DNA sequence: TGCGCCAGCAGGGGGGGTTCCCAAGAGACCCAGTACTTC. Translating gives CASRGGSQETQYF. V gene TRBV5-1 combines with J gene TRBJ2-5; D might be TRBD2 (6 bases). V was cut by 5 bases and J by 1 base, with 9 bases left in between. Germline V gene sequence: CDR1 SGHRS, CDR2 YFSETQ. This CDR3 region has 13 residues.

The gene calls are TRBV5-4 and TRBJ1-1; D gene ambiguous. The CDR3 covers 13 residues. From germline, CDR1 is SGHNT and CDR2 YYREEE (reference sequence). V lost 4 bases, J lost 7 bases, and 14 bases lay in between. This CDR3 is CASSPVEGREAFF. The CDR3 nucleotides read TGTGCCAGCAGCCCCGTCGAGGGCCGTGAAGCTTTCTTT.